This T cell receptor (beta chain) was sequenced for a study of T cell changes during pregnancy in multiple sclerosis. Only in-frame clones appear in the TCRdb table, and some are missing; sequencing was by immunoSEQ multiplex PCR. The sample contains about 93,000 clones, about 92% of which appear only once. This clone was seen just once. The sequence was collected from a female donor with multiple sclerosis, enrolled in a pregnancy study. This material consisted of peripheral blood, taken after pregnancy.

The CDR3 region has the DNA TGTGCCAGCAGCAAAGGGGGCCCGCATCCCAATCAGCCCCAGCATTTT. This sequence encodes CASSKGGPHPNQPQHF. The J gene is TRBJ1-5, the V gene TRBV21-1; the D segment call TRBD1 is taken from the table without a DNA check. TRBV21-1 is marked as a pseudogene. This CDR3 is 16 amino acids long.